This is a list of T cell receptor beta chains from one sample in a study of response to subunit inactivated influenza vaccine. TCRdb fed the RT-PCR reads into MiXCR, producing one record per CDR3 protein. Among hundreds of thousands of distinct CDR3 sequences, less than 8% were seen once, and the ten largest hold approximately 13%. Sequences were derived from PBMCs from blood, sampled less than 30 months after vaccination. The source is a man aged 45 to 75 who received an inactivated influenza vaccine. Both conserved end residues are part of each CDR3. D genes are given only for firm matches. A clone size is listed for some rows: how often the clone was seen (once, few, many), or a class if it is expanded.

15	TRBV7-9	TRBJ2-7	TRBD2	few	CASTSPTSGTYEQYF	TGTGCCAGCACCTCGCCGACTAGCGGCACCTACGAGCAGTACTTC
12	TRBV7-9	TRBJ2-7	-	few	CASSFASQEQYF	TGTGCCAGCAGCTTCGCTTCGCAAGAGCAGTACTTC
15	TRBV6-2/TRBV6-3	TRBJ2-3	-	few	CASSYLGLAADTQYF	TGTGCCAGCAGTTACCTGGGACTTGCGGCAGATACGCAGTATTTT
12	TRBV25-1	TRBJ2-1	-	many	CASSVGMIEQFF	TGTGCCAGCAGTGTTGGGATGATTGAGCAGTTCTTC
15	TRBV29-1	TRBJ1-4	TRBD1	-	CSALSTGGTNEKLFF	TGCAGCGCCCTATCGACAGGGGGGACTAATGAAAAACTGTTTTTT
16	TRBV9	TRBJ2-1	TRBD2	few	CASSVDGSGSFNEQFF	TGTGCCAGCAGCGTAGACGGTAGCGGGAGTTTTAATGAGCAGTTCTTC
15	TRBV30	TRBJ2-3	TRBD2	-	CAWSDGLALTDTQYF	TGTGCCTGGAGTGACGGACTAGCGCTCACAGATACGCAGTATTTT
17	TRBV9	TRBJ2-3	TRBD1	many	CASSRGGQGRSTDTQYF	TGTGCCAGCAGCAGGGGGGGACAGGGCAGAAGCACAGATACGCAGTATTTT
14	TRBV7-9	TRBJ2-7	-	many	CASSGARSPYEQYF	TGTGCCAGCAGCGGAGCCCGGAGTCCCTACGAGCAGTACTTC
16	TRBV12-3/TRBV12-4	TRBJ2-7	TRBD2	many	CASSKPTGASGYEQYF	TGTGCCAGCAGCAAACCTACTGGGGCTAGCGGCTACGAGCAGTACTTC
16	TRBV18	TRBJ2-1	TRBD2	-	CASSPLGLAGRNEQFF	TGTGCCAGCTCACCACTAGGGCTAGCGGGGCGCAATGAGCAGTTCTTC
16	TRBV15	TRBJ1-5	-	few	CATSRDSVQNNQPQHF	TGTGCCACCAGCAGAGATTCGGTACAGAACAATCAGCCCCAGCATTTT
15	TRBV20-1	TRBJ1-1	-	few	CSARDQNRGIPEAFF	TGCAGTGCTAGAGATCAAAACAGAGGTATCCCTGAAGCTTTCTTT
14	TRBV29-1	TRBJ2-3	-	many	CSVVPGLHTDTQYF	TGCAGCGTTGTTCCGGGACTGCACACAGATACGCAGTATTTT
14	TRBV29-1	TRBJ2-1	TRBD2	many	CSGKRGSSYNEQFF	TGCAGCGGCAAGCGGGGGAGCTCCTACAATGAGCAGTTCTTC
15	TRBV27	TRBJ2-1	-	few	CASSLSGFSYNEQFF	TGTGCCAGCAGTTTGAGCGGATTCTCCTACAATGAGCAGTTCTTC
14	TRBV20-1	TRBJ2-6	-	-	CSAADRSGANVLTF	TGCAGTGCTGCGGATCGCTCTGGGGCCAACGTCCTGACTTTC
14	TRBV6-2/TRBV6-3	TRBJ1-2	TRBD1	few	CASASTGTGSGYTF	TGTGCCAGCGCGTCCACCGGGACAGGGAGTGGCTACACCTTC
16	TRBV9	TRBJ1-1	-	many	CASSALDTGAGGEAFF	TGTGCCAGCAGCGCACTCGACACCGGCGCTGGGGGAGAAGCTTTCTTT
18	TRBV4-2	TRBJ2-1	TRBD2	few	CASSQDPSRRGGGNEQFF	TGTGCCAGCAGCCAAGATCCGTCTCGGCGCGGGGGGGGTAATGAGCAGTTCTTC
14	TRBV20-1	TRBJ1-6	-	-	CSATRRGAASPLHF	TGCAGTGCCACCCGACGGGGGGCGGCTTCACCCCTCCACTTT
14	TRBV29-1	TRBJ1-1	TRBD1	many	CSVETTGIYTEAFF	TGCAGCGTTGAGACGACAGGGATTTACACTGAAGCTTTCTTT
21	TRBV6-2/TRBV6-3	TRBJ1-5	TRBD1	-	CASSYDSPSGVTGTLNQPQHF	TGTGCCAGCAGTTACGATTCCCCCTCTGGTGTGACAGGGACCCTCAATCAGCCCCAGCATTTT
15	TRBV12-3/TRBV12-4	TRBJ2-2	TRBD1	many	CASSFGTGNTGELFF	TGTGCCAGCAGTTTTGGGACAGGGAACACCGGGGAGCTGTTTTTT
15	TRBV5-1	TRBJ2-5	-	-	CARSVRGGNAETQYF	TGCGCCAGGAGCGTTCGAGGGGGGAACGCTGAGACCCAGTACTTC
20	TRBV4-2	TRBJ2-3	TRBD2	-	CASSQVLGGLAGGGTDTQYF	TGTGCCAGCAGCCAAGTCTTAGGTGGTCTAGCGGGGGGCGGCACAGATACGCAGTATTTT
13	TRBV6-2/TRBV6-3	TRBJ1-1	-	few	CASGSSMNTEAFF	TGTGCCAGCGGGTCAAGCATGAACACTGAAGCTTTCTTT
15	TRBV20-1	TRBJ2-7	TRBD2	few	CSALSGAGALYEQYF	TGCAGTGCTCTAAGTGGAGCGGGAGCCCTCTACGAGCAGTACTTC
13	TRBV7-9	TRBJ1-1	-	-	CASSLDIEREAFF	TGTGCCAGCAGCTTAGACATAGAGCGTGAAGCTTTCTTT
13	TRBV20-1	TRBJ2-7	-	many	CSARDRPTSEQYF	TGCAGTGCTAGAGACAGGCCTACTAGCGAGCAGTACTTC
15	TRBV28	TRBJ1-3	-	-	CATVQGDLSGNTIYF	TGTGCCACTGTACAGGGAGATTTATCTGGAAACACCATATATTTT
15	TRBV15	TRBJ2-1	-	-	CATSRGMGTRNEQFF	TGTGCCACCAGCAGAGGGATGGGTACTAGGAATGAGCAGTTCTTC
13	TRBV10-3	TRBJ1-1	-	many	CAITRAENTEAFF	TGTGCCATCACCCGGGCAGAGAACACTGAAGCTTTCTTT
15	TRBV7-6	TRBJ1-3	TRBD1	-	CASSVRDSSGNTIYF	TGTGCCAGCAGCGTCCGGGACAGCTCTGGAAACACCATATATTTT
14	TRBV29-1	TRBJ1-4	TRBD1	-	CSLRTGPGVEKLFF	TGCAGCCTGCGGACAGGCCCCGGCGTTGAAAAACTGTTTTTT
14	TRBV3-1	TRBJ1-4	TRBD1	-	CASSSLRDRAKLFF	TGTGCCAGCAGCTCCTTACGCGACAGGGCGAAACTGTTTTTT
14	TRBV20-1	TRBJ2-1	-	many	CSARDPSSVNEQFF	TGCAGTGCTAGAGATCCGTCATCGGTGAATGAGCAGTTCTTC
14	TRBV20-1	TRBJ1-2	-	many	CSTWLGDFSLGYTF	TGCAGTACCTGGCTAGGGGACTTTAGCCTGGGCTACACCTTC
14	TRBV10-3	TRBJ1-2	TRBD1	few	CAITGVDRQHGYTF	TGTGCCATCACCGGGGTGGACAGGCAGCATGGCTACACCTTC
15	TRBV4-2	TRBJ2-1	TRBD2	-	CASSHSSGGADEQFF	TGTGCCAGCAGCCATTCTAGCGGGGGGGCTGATGAGCAGTTCTTC
14	TRBV11-2	TRBJ2-4	-	-	CASSSIEGWGIQYF	TGTGCCAGCAGCTCTATCGAAGGGTGGGGCATTCAGTACTTC
15	TRBV20-1	TRBJ2-7	-	few	CSASIPRETFYEQYF	TGCAGTGCTAGCATCCCCCGGGAGACCTTTTACGAGCAGTACTTC
13	TRBV7-2	TRBJ2-3	-	many	CASAFGGTDTQYF	TGTGCCAGCGCATTCGGGGGAACAGATACGCAGTATTTT
13	TRBV12-3/TRBV12-4	TRBJ1-4	-	-	CASSLGVAGELFF	TGTGCCAGCAGTTTAGGTGTGGCCGGGGAACTGTTTTTT
14	TRBV18	TRBJ2-3	TRBD2	few	CASSPAGGPDTQYF	TGTGCCAGCTCACCGGCGGGAGGGCCCGATACGCAGTATTTT
14	TRBV5-1	TRBJ1-5	-	many	CASSLEQGSGAQHF	TGCGCCAGCAGCTTGGAACAGGGAAGTGGGGCCCAGCATTTT
17	TRBV3-1	TRBJ2-2	-	-	CASSQVWSGNLTGELFF	TGTGCCAGCAGCCAAGTATGGTCAGGGAACCTCACCGGGGAGCTGTTTTTT
17	TRBV11-2	TRBJ2-3	-	-	CASSPPGLNSSTDTQYF	TGTGCCAGCAGCCCGCCGGGACTGAACTCTAGCACAGATACGCAGTATTTT
15	TRBV19	TRBJ2-2	TRBD1	many	CASRPGQGGTGELFF	TGTGCCAGTAGACCGGGACAGGGGGGCACCGGGGAGCTGTTTTTT
18	TRBV6-5	TRBJ2-6	-	few	CASSYSAGSPSGANVLTF	TGTGCCAGCAGTTACTCGGCAGGAAGCCCTTCTGGGGCCAACGTCCTGACTTTC
14	TRBV3-1	TRBJ2-7	-	few	CASSHFGGTYEQYF	TGTGCCAGCAGCCACTTTGGGGGGACCTACGAGCAGTACTTC
14	TRBV5-1	TRBJ1-1	-	many	CASSSLDSNTEAFF	TGCGCCAGCAGCTCTCTGGACAGCAACACTGAAGCTTTCTTT
10	TRBV10-2	TRBJ2-1	-	few	CATRHNEQFF	TGCGCCACCCGGCACAATGAGCAGTTCTTC
14	TRBV20-1	TRBJ2-1	TRBD2	many	CSARMTSSHNEQFF	TGCAGTGCTAGAATGACTAGCAGCCACAATGAGCAGTTCTTC
14	TRBV12-3/TRBV12-4	TRBJ2-1	-	many	CASSPRQVKNEQFF	TGTGCCAGCAGTCCCCGACAGGTAAAGAATGAGCAGTTCTTC